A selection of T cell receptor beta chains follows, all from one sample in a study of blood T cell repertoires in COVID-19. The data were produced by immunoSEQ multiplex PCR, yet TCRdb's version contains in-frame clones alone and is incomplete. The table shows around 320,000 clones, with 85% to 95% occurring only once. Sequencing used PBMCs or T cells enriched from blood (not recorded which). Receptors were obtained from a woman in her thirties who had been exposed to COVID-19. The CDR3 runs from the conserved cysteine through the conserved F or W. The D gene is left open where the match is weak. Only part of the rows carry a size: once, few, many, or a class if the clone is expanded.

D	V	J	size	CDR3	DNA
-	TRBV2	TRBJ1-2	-	CASSPPIPTGQEGYTF	TGTGCCAGCAGTCCCCCTATACCGACAGGCCAGGAGGGCTACACCTTC
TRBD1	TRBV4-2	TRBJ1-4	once	CASSQGDRGRRNEKLFF	TGTGCCAGCAGCCAAGGGGATAGGGGGCGAAGGAATGAAAAACTGTTTTTT
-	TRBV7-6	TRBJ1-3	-	CASSLGGSGNTIYF	TGTGCCAGCAGCTTGGGGGGCTCTGGAAACACCATATATTTT
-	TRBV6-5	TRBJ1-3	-	CASSYSRGGRGNTIYF	TGTGCCAGCAGTTACTCGAGGGGGGGCAGGGGAAACACCATATATTTT
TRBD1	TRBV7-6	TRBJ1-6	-	CASSSSTLGQGLNSPLHF	TGTGCCAGCAGCTCCTCTACCCTGGGACAGGGGCTGAATTCACCCCTCCACTTT
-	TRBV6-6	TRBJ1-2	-	CASSSVEGIYGYTF	TGTGCCAGCAGCTCGGTGGAGGGAATCTATGGCTACACCTTC
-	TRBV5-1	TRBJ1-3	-	CASSLVGTRGNTIYF	TGCGCCAGCAGCTTGGTTGGCACCCGAGGAAACACCATATATTTT
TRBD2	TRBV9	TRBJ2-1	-	CASSPRGATYNEQFF	TGTGCCAGCAGCCCGCGGGGGGCCACCTACAATGAGCAGTTCTTC
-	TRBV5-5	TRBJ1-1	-	CASSGTGFGEAFF	TGTGCCAGCAGCGGCACAGGGTTCGGTGAAGCTTTCTTT
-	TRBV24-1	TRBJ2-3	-	CATSGESTDTQYF	TGTGCCACCTCTGGTGAGAGCACAGATACGCAGTATTTT